Given below is one T cell receptor beta chain in context. This CDR3 is built from 17 residues. Germline-derived CDR1 and CDR2 are SGHAT and FQNNGV. The V end lost 3 bases, the J end lost 4 bases, and 18 bases lay between the germline ends. This record comes from a study of blood T cell repertoires in COVID-19. Study as a whole: The origin of the acute and convalescent COVID-19 samples was the United States, Italy and Spain. Sample material is recorded as cDNA or gDNA derived from T cells, B-cell-depleted T cells, or PBMCs.

Original processing methods: From reference gene primer amplification, estimates of nucleated cell counts were derived. Using immunoSEQ multiplex PCR, the repertoire was profiled, and TCRdb retains in-frame clones only, with some absent. The DNA was the basis for D and trimming; V, J and clone size are from that table. This sample carries 120,000 to 150,000 clones, approximately 78% of them seen once, and the ten largest clones take roughly 4%. The TCR sequence derives from a woman of 80 years or more with acute or convalescent COVID-19. The V call is TRBV11-2, the J call TRBJ1-4, with TRBD1 as a possible D gene (6 bases). Sequencing was carried out using peripheral blood. Here the CDR3 reads CASSFRGAFSFNEKLFF. The DNA for the CDR3 is TGTGCCAGCAGCTTCCGGGGGGCGTTTAGTTTTAATGAAAAACTGTTTTTT.